This T cell receptor (beta chain) originates from a study of shared clonotypes between healthy human individuals. This clone was detected a few times. Libraries were prepared by immunoSEQ multiplex PCR; TCRdb keeps only in-frame clonotypes and omits some of them. The sample consists of fewer than 600,000 clones, more than 65% of them appearing once. Donors, without exception, were Caucasian adults residing in Nashville, Tennessee. Trimming removed 2 bases from V and 3 bases from J, with 10 bases in between. The CDR3 consists of 14 residues. Germline-derived CDR1 and CDR2 are SGHRS and YFSETQ. Sequenced: PBMCs. This rearrangement joins TRBV5-1 to TRBJ2-3; weak D call: TRBD2 (6 bases). The sequence was collected from a woman between 35 and 50 years old in good health. Some clones in this sample may be carry-over from other donors' samples. The CDR3 sequence is CASSFARETDTQYF. CDR3 sequence (DNA): TGCGCCAGCAGCTTCGCCCGGGAGACAGATACGCAGTATTTT.